This section outlines one T cell receptor beta chain sequence together with its context. The target antigen is unknown. The CDR3 totals 12 residues. Trimming pared 5 bases from V and 3 bases from J, leaving 7 bases between. CDR1 SEHNR and CDR2 FQNEAQ come from the germline V gene (reference sequence). For sequencing, patients were chosen who had shown expansion of CD8+CD57+ cells by flow cytometry. This sample is drawn from a study of CD8+CD57+ T cells in acquired aplastic anemia. On the study more broadly: Mean DNA quantity obtained from sorted CD4+ and CD8+ cells was 3 to 3.5 ug.

Template material for TCR beta VDJ and CDR3 profiling consisted of genomic DNA. One entry per CDR3 protein, called by TCRdb with MiXCR from the reads. The sample yields roughly 200,000 distinct CDR3 sequences, 50% to 65% seen once. Study findings and constraints: Between patients and controls, over 25 CD8+ CDR3 sequences were found in common. A significant difference in CD8+ Simpson's diversity between patients and controls was not found.

Sequencing was done on a sample of sorted CD4+, CD8+, or CD8+CD57+ T cells (not recorded which) from PBMCs. The rearrangement uses TRBV7-9 and TRBJ1-2; D is undetermined. The sequence was obtained from a human donor with aplastic anemia. In DNA form, the CDR3 reads TGTGCCAGCAGCGGCCTCGACTATGGCTACACCTTC. Its translation: CASSGLDYGYTF.